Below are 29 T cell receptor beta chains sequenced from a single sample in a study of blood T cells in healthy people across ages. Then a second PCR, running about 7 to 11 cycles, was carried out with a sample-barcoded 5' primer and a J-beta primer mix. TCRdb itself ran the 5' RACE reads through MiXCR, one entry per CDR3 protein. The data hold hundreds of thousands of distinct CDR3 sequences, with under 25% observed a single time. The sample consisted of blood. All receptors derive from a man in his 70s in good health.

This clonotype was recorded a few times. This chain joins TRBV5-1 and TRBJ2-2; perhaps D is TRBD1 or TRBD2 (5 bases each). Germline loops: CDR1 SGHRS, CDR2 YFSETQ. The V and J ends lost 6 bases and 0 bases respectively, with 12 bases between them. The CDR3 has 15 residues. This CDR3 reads CASIWGNTNTGELFF. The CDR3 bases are TGCGCCAGCATATGGGGGAACACGAACACCGGGGAGCTGTTTTTT.

DNA for the CDR3: TGCAGTGCTAGAGATTCGGAGACTTTCAGGACCCAGTACTTC. Its translation: CSARDSETFRTQYF. The chain links TRBV20-1 to TRBJ2-1, with D uncertain. The J call may be mistaken, given a closer DNA end match to TRBJ2-5. The CDR3 is 14 residues long. Germline CDR1 DFQATT, CDR2 SNEGSKA (reference sequence).

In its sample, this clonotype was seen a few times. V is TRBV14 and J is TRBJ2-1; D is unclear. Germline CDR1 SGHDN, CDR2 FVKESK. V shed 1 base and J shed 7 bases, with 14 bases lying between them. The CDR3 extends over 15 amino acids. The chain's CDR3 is CASSQGNLRVNEQFF. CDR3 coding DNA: TGTGCCAGCAGCCAAGGGAATCTTCGAGTGAATGAGCAGTTCTTC.

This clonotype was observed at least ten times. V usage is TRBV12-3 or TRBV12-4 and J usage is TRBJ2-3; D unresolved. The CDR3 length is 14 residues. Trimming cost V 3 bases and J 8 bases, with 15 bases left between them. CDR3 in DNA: TGTGCCAGCAGTTTGGAGCCCCTCGCTGGTACGCAGTATTTT. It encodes CASSLEPLAGTQYF.

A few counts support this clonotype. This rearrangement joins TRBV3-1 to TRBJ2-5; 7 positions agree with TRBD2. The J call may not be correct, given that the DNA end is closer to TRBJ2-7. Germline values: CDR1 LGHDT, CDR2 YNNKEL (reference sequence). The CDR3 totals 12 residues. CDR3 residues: CASSHKRGEQYF. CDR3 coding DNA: TGTGCCAGCAGCCACAAGCGGGGCGAGCAGTACTTC.

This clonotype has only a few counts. The CDR3 DNA reads as TGTGCCAGCAGCGGTCAAGGGCAAGGTGAAAAACTGTTTTTT. This codes for CASSGQGQGEKLFF. The V call is TRBV12-3 or TRBV12-4, the J call TRBJ1-4; D is unclear. This CDR3 is 14 amino acids long. V lost 6 bases and J lost 7, with 15 bases in between.

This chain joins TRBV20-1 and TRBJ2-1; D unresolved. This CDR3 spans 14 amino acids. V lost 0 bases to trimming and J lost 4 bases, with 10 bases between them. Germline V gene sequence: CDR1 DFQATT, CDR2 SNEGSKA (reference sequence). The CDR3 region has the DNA TGCAGTGCTAGAGATTTCGCACGGTACAATGAGCAGTTCTTC. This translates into CSARDFARYNEQFF.

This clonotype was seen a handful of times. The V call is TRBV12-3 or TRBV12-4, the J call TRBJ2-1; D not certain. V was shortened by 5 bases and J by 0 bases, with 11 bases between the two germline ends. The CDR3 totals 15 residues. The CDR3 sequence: CASSTGPSSYNEQFF. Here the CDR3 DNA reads TGTGCCAGCAGTACCGGCCCTAGCTCCTACAATGAGCAGTTCTTC.

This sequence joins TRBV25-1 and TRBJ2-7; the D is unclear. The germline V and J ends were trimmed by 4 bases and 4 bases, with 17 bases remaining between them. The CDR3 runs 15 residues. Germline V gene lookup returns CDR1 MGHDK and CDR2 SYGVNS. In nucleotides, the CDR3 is TGTGCCAGCAGTGGAAGCCCGTTAACCCCTTACGAGCAGTACTTC. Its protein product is CASSGSPLTPYEQYF.

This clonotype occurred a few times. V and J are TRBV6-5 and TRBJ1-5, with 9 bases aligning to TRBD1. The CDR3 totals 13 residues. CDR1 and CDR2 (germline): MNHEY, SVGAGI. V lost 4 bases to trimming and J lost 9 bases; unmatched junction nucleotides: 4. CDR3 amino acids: CASSLGQGWPQHF. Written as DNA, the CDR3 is TGTGCCAGCAGTTTGGGACAGGGATGGCCCCAGCATTTT.

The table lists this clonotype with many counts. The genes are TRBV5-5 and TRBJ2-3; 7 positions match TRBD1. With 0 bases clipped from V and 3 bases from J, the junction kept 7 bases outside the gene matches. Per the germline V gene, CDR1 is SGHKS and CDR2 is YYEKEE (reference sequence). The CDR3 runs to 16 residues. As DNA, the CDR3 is TGTGCCAGCAGCTTGGGGCAGGGGGTGGGGACAGATACGCAGTATTTT. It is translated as CASSLGQGVGTDTQYF.

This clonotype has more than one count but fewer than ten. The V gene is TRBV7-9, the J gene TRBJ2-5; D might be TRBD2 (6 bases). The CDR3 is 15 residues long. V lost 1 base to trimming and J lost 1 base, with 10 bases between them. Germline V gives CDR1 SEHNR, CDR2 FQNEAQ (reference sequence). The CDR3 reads CASSLVGGLQETQYF. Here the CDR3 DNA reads TGTGCCAGCAGCTTAGTGGGAGGACTCCAAGAGACCCAGTACTTC.

CDR3 in amino acids: CSGQSGGRRGYTF. Here the CDR3 DNA reads TGCAGTGGTCAGAGCGGGGGGCGCAGGGGCTACACCTTC. V usage is TRBV20-1 and J usage is TRBJ1-2, with D tentatively TRBD1 (6 bases). Germline values: CDR1 DFQATT, CDR2 SNEGSKA (reference sequence). The CDR3 covers 13 residues. With 7 bases removed from V and 8 bases from J, the gap between germline ends came to 20 bases.

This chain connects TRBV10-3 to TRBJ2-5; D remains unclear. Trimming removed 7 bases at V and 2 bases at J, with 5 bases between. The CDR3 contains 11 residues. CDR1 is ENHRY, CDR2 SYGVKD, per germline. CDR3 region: CAIKGQETQYF. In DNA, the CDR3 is TGTGCCATCAAAGGACAAGAGACCCAGTACTTC.

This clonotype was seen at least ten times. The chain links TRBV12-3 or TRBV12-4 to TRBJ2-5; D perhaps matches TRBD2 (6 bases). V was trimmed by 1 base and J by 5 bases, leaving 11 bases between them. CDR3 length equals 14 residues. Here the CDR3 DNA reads TGTGCCAGCAGTTTAGGGTTACGGGAGGAGACCCAGTACTTC. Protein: CASSLGLREETQYF.

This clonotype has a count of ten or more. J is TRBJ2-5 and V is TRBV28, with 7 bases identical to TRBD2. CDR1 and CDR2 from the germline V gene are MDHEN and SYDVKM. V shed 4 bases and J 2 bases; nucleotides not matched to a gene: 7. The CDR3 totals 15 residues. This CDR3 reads CASSYGLEGQETQYF. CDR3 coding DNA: TGTGCCAGCAGTTACGGACTAGAAGGTCAAGAGACCCAGTACTTC.

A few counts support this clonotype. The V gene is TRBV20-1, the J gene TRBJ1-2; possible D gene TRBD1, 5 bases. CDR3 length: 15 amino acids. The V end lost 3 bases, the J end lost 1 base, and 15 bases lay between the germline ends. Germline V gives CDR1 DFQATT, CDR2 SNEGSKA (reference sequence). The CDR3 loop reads CSARERGVGNYGYTF. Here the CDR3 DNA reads TGCAGTGCTAGGGAAAGGGGAGTGGGTAACTATGGCTACACCTTC.

The CDR3: CAYHPLAGLYEQYF. CDR3 DNA: TGTGCCTACCACCCACTAGCGGGACTCTACGAGCAGTACTTC. The J gene is TRBJ2-5, the V gene TRBV7-9; 10 bases are a match to TRBD2. The end of the DNA aligns better with TRBJ2-7, so the J call may be wrong. Germline V gives CDR1 SEHNR, CDR2 FQNEAQ (reference sequence). This CDR3 is built from 14 residues.

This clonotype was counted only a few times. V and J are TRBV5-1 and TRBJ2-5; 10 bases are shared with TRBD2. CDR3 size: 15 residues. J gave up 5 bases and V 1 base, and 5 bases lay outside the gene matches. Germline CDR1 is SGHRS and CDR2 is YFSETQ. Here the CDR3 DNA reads TGCGCCAGCAGCTTGCCTAGCGGGAGTATGGAGACCCAGTACTTC. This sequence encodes CASSLPSGSMETQYF.

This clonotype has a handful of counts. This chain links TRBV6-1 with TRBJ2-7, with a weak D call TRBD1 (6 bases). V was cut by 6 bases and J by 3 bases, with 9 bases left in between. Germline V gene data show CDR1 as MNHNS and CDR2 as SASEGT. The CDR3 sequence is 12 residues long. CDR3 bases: TGTGCCAGCAGCCACAGGGACTACGAGCAGTACTTC. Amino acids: CASSHRDYEQYF.

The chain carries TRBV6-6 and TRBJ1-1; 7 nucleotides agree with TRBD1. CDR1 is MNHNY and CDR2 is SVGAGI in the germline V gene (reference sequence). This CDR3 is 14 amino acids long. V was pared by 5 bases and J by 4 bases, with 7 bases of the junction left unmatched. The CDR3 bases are TGTGCCAGCAGTCAAAGTAGGGGGCTCACTGAAGCTTTCTTT. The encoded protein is CASSQSRGLTEAFF.

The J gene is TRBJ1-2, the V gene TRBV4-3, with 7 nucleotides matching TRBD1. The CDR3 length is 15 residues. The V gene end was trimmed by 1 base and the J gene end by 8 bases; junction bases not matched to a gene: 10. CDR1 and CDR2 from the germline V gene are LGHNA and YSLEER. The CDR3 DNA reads TGCGCCAGCAGCCAAGTTTTCGACAGGGAGCACGGCTACACCTTC. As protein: CASSQVFDREHGYTF.

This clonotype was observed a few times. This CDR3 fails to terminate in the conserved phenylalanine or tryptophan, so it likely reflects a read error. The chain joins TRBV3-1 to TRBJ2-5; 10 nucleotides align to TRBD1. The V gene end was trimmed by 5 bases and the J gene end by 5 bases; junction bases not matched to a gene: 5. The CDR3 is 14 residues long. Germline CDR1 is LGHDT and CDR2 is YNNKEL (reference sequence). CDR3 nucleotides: TGTGCCAGCAGCGACCGGGACAGGGGTGAGACCCAGTACCTC. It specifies CASSDRDRGETQYL.

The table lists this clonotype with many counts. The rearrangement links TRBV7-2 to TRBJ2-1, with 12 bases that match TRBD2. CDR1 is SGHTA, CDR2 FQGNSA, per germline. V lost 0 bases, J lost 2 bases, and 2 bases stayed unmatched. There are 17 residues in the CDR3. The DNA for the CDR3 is TGTGCCAGCAGCTTAGCTGGGACTAGCGGGCCCTACAATGAGCAGTTCTTC. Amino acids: CASSLAGTSGPYNEQFF.

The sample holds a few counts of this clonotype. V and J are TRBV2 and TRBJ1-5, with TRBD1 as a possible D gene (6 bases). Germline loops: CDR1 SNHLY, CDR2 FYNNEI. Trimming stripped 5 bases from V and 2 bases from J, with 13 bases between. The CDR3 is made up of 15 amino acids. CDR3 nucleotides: TGTGCCAGCAGTACCCAACAGGGTCGCAATCAGCCCCAGCATTTT. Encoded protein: CASSTQQGRNQPQHF.

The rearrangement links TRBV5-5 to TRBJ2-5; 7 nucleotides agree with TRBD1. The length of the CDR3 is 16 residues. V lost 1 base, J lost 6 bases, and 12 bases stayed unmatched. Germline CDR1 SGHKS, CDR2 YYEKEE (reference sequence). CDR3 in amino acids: CASSLFVRGRKKTQYF. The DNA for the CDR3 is TGTGCCAGCAGCTTGTTTGTAAGGGGGCGCAAAAAGACCCAGTACTTC.

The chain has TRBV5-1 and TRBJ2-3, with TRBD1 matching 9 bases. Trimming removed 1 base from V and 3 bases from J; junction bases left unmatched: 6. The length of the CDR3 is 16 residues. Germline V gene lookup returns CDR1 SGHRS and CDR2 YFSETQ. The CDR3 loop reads CASSLRGTGRTDTQYF. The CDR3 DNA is TGCGCCAGCAGCTTGAGGGGGACAGGGCGAACAGATACGCAGTATTTT.

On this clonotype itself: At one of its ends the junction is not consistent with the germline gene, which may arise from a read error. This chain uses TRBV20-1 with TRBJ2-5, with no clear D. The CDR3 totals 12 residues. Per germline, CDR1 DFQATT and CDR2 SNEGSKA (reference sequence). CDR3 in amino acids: CSASLYQETRYF. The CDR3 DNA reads TGCAGTGCTAGTTTGTACCAAGAGACCCGGTACTTC.

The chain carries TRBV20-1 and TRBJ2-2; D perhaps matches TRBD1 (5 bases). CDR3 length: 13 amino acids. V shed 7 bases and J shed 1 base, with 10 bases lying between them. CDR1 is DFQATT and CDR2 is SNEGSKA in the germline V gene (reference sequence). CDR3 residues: CSVSGQNTGELFF. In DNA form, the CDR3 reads TGCAGTGTGTCAGGGCAGAACACCGGGGAGCTGTTTTTT.